The T cell receptor (beta chain) described here comes from a study of blood T cell repertoires in COVID-19. Sequencing was performed with immunoSEQ multiplex PCR; in TCRdb, only in-frame clones are kept and a portion is missing. The table lists roughly 100,000 clones, 85% of them singletons. Germline V gives CDR1 LNHDA, CDR2 SQIVND (reference sequence). Trimming stripped 7 bases from V and 4 bases from J, with 20 bases between. CDR3 size: 16 residues. The sample consisted of peripheral blood. The receptor's source is a man aged 50-60 years with acute or convalescent COVID-19. The gene calls are TRBV19 and TRBJ2-1, with D possibly being TRBD2 (6 bases). The CDR3 DNA reads TGTGCCAGTACCAACCGACTGGCGGGGAGATACAATGAGCAGTTCTTC. Translating gives CASTNRLAGRYNEQFF.